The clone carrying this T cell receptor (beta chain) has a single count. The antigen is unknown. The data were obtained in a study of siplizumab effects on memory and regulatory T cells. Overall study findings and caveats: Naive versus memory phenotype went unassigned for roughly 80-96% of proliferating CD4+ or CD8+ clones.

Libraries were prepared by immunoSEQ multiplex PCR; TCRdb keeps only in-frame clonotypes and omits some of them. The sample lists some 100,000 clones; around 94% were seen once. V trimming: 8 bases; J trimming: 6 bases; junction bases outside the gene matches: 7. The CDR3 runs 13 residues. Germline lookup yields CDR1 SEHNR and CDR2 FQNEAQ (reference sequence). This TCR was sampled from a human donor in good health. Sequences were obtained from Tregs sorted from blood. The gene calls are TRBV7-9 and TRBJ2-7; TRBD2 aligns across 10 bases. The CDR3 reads CASGASGSTEQYF. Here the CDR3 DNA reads TGTGCCAGCGGCGCTAGCGGGAGTACCGAGCAGTACTTC.